One sample yielded the 9 T cell receptor beta chains listed below, sequenced in a study of blood T cell repertoires in COVID-19. Assay: immunoSEQ multiplex PCR; the TCRdb copy retains only in-frame clones and omits some. The sample consists of roughly 100,000 clones, about 85% of them appearing once. Input material: peripheral blood. These receptor sequences come from a woman between 45 and 60 years old with COVID-19, enrolled during active disease.

The V gene is TRBV3-1 (or the pseudogene TRBV3-2), the J gene TRBJ1-2; the D gene is possibly TRBD1 (5 bases). CDR3 size: 16 residues. Between the trimmed V and J ends, which lost 0 bases and 4 bases, there was a span of 15 bases. CDR1 is LGHDT and CDR2 is YNNKEL in the germline V gene (reference sequence). Here the CDR3 DNA reads TGTGCCAGCAGCCAAGATCTTCACAGGAATACCTATGGCTACACCTTC. The encoded protein is CASSQDLHRNTYGYTF.

The V and J genes are TRBV3-1 (or the pseudogene TRBV3-2) and TRBJ1-1; possible D gene TRBD1, 5 bases. Germline CDR1 reads LGHDT; CDR2 reads YNNKEL (reference sequence). CDR3 length equals 13 residues. Trimming took 6 bases from V and 1 from J, leaving 9 bases between them. The CDR3 DNA reads TGTGCCAGCAGTCTACAGGCGAACACTGAAGCTTTCTTT. Amino acid sequence: CASSLQANTEAFF.

This chain uses TRBV3-1 (or the pseudogene TRBV3-2) with TRBJ2-7, with 13 bases lining up with TRBD2. The germline V gene has CDR1 LGHDT and CDR2 YNNKEL (reference sequence). The CDR3 runs to 17 residues. V lost 0 bases, J lost 2 bases, and 4 bases stayed unmatched. CDR3 sequence (DNA): TGTGCCAGCAGCCAAGAAGGACTAGCGGGGGCCACCTACGAGCAGTACTTC. Translating gives CASSQEGLAGATYEQYF.

This chain joins TRBV2 and TRBJ2-1, with 10 bases lining up with TRBD2. V shed 8 bases, J shed 7 bases, and the junction held 11 bases outside the gene matches. The CDR3 totals 15 residues. Germline CDR1 SNHLY, CDR2 FYNNEI. Written as DNA, the CDR3 is TGTGCCAGCTTACGTAGCGGGGGGCCACTGAATGAGCAGTTCTTC. As protein: CASLRSGGPLNEQFF. Based on the CDR3 plus reference TRBV2 and TRBJ2-1, the full variable domain is EPEVTQTPSHQVTQMGQEVILRCVPISNHLYFYWYRQILGQKVEFLVSFYNNEISEKSEIFDDQFSVERPDGSNFTLKIRSTKLEDSAMYFCASLRSGGPLNEQFFGPGTRLTVL.

This chain joins TRBV10-3 and TRBJ1-3, with 8 bases fitting TRBD1. Germline loops: CDR1 ENHRY, CDR2 SYGVKD. The trim removed 6 bases at V and 2 bases at J, leaving 9 bases unmatched. The CDR3 covers 16 residues. CDR3 coding DNA: TGTGCCATCAGGGTAGGACAGGGATTGACTGGAAACACCATATATTTT. Protein product: CAIRVGQGLTGNTIYF.

The rearrangement uses TRBV5-1 and TRBJ2-1, with 11 bases lining up with TRBD2. With V trimmed by 1 base and J by 8 bases, 8 bases remained unmatched. The CDR3 has 16 amino acids. CDR1 is SGHRS and CDR2 is YFSETQ in the germline V gene. CDR3 bases: TGCGCCAGCAGCTTGCTTACGCTAGCGGGGGGCGATGAGCAGTTCTTC. Translation gives CASSLLTLAGGDEQFF.

The chain uses TRBV10-1 and TRBJ1-5; the D is unclear. This CDR3 has 13 residues. Trimming stripped 4 bases from V and 7 bases from J, with 11 bases between. CDR1 and CDR2 (germline): WNHNN, SYGVQD (reference sequence). CDR3: CASSGGVRQPQHF. Here the CDR3 DNA reads TGCGCCAGCAGTGGCGGGGTTCGGCAGCCCCAGCATTTT.

This chain uses TRBV30 with TRBJ2-3; 15 bases fit TRBD2. CDR3 length: 15 amino acids. Germline assignment: CDR1 GTSNPN and CDR2 SVGIG (reference sequence). With 2 bases clipped from V and 4 bases from J, the junction kept 1 base outside the gene matches. The CDR3 bases are TGTGCCTGGAGTAGGACTAGCGGGGGGGCAGATACGCAGTATTTT. It specifies CAWSRTSGGADTQYF.

The chain employs TRBV5-1 and TRBJ2-7; no definite D call. The germline V gene encodes CDR1 SGHRS and CDR2 YFSETQ. CDR3 size: 13 residues. Deletions cut 0 bases from V and 2 bases from J, with 6 bases between. In DNA form, the CDR3 reads TGCGCCAGCAGCTTGGGGCTTACCTACGAGCAGTACTTC. It is translated as CASSLGLTYEQYF.